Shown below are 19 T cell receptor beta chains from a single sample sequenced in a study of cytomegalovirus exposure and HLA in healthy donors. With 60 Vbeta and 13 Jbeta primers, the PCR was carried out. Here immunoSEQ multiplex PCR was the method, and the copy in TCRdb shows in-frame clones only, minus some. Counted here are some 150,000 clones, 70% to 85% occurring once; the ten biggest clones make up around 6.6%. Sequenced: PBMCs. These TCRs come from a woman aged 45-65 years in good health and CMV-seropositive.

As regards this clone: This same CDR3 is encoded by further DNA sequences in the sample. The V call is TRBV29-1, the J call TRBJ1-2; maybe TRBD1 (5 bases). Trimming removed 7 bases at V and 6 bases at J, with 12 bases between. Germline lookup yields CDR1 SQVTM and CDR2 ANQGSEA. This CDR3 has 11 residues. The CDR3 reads CSGRGSDGYTF. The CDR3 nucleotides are TGCAGCGGGCGGGGCTCCGATGGCTACACCTTC.

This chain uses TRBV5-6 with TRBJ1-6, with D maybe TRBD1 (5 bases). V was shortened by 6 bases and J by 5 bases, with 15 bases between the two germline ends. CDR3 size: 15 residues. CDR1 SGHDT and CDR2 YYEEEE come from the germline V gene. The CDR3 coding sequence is TGTGCCAGCACCTCCTCCCGGACAAATAATTCACCCCTCCACTTT. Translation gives CASTSSRTNNSPLHF.

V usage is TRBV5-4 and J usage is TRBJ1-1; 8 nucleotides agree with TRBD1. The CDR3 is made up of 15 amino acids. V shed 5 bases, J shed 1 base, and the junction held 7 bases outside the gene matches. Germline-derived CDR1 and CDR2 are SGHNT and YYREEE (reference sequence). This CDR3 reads CASSYPGTGNTEAFF. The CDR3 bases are TGTGCCAGCAGTTATCCCGGGACAGGGAACACTGAAGCTTTCTTT. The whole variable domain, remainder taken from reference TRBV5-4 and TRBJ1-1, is ETGVTQSPTHLIKTRGQQVTLRCSSQSGHNTVSWYQQALGQGPQFIFQYYREEENGRGNFPPRFSGLQFPNYSSELNVNALELDDSALYLCASSYPGTGNTEAFFGQGTRLTVV.

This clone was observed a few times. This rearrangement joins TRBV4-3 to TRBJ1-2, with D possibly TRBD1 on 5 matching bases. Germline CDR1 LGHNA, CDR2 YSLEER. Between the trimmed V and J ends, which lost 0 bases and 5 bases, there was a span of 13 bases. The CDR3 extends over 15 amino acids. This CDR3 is CASSQDNGGGYGYTF. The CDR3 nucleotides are TGCGCCAGCAGCCAAGATAACGGGGGGGGATATGGCTACACCTTC.

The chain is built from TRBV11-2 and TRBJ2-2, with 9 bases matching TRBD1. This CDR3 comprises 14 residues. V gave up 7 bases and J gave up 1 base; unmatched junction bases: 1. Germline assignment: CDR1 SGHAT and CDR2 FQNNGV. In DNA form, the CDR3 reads TGTGCCAGCACGGGACAGGGGAACACCGGGGAGCTGTTTTTT. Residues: CASTGQGNTGELFF.

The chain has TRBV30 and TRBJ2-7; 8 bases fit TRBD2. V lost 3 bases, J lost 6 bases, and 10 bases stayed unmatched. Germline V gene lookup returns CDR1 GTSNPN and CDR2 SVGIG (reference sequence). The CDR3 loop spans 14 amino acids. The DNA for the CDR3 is TGTGCCTGGAGCGTTCCGGGACTAGTTGGCGAGCAGTACTTC. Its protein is CAWSVPGLVGEQYF.

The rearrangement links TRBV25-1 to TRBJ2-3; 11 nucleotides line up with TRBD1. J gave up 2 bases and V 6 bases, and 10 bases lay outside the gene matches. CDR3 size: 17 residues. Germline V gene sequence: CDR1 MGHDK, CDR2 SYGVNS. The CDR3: CASRATPGQGDTDTQYF. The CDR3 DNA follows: TGTGCCAGCAGAGCCACCCCGGGACAGGGGGACACAGATACGCAGTATTTT.

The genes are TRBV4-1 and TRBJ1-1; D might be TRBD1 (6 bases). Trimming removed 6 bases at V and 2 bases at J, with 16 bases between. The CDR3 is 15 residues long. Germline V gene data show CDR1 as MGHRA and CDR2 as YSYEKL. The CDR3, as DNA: TGCGCCAGCAGTGCTCGCAGGGGCGAAAACACTGAAGCTTTCTTT. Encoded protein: CASSARRGENTEAFF.

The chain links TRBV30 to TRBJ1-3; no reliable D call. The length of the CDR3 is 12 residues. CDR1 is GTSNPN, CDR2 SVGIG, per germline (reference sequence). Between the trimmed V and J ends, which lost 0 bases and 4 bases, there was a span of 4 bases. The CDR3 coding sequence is TGTGCCTGGAGTGTTGAGGGAAACACCATATATTTT. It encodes CAWSVEGNTIYF.

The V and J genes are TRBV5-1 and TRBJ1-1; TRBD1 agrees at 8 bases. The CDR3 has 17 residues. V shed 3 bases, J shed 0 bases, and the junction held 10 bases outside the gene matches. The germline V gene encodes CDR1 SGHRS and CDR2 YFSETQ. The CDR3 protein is CASSWGGTGIMNTEAFF. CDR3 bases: TGCGCCAGCAGCTGGGGAGGGACAGGAATCATGAACACTGAAGCTTTCTTT.

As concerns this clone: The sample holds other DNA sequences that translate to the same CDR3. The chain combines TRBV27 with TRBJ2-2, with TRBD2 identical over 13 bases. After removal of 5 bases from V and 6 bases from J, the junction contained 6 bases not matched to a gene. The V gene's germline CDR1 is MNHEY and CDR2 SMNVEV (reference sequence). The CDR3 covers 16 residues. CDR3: CASSPRTSGGPGELFF. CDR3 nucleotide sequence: TGTGCCAGCAGTCCCAGGACTAGCGGGGGCCCCGGGGAGCTGTTTTTT.

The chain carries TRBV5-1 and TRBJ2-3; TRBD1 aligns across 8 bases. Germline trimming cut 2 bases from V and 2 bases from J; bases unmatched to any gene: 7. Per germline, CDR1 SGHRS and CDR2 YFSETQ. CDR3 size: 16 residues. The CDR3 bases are TGCGCCAGCAGCTTTGGACAGGGACGGATCACAGATACGCAGTATTTT. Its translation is CASSFGQGRITDTQYF.

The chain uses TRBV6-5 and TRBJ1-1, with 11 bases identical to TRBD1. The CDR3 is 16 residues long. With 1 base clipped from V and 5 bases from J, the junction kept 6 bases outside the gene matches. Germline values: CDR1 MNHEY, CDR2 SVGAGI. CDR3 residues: CASSYLGQGEGTEAFF. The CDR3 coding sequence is TGTGCCAGCAGTTACTTGGGACAGGGGGAAGGAACTGAAGCTTTCTTT.

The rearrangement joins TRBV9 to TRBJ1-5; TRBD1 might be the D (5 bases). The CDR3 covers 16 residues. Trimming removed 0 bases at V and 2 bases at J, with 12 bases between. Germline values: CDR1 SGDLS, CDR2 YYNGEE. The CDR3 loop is CASSVAGAEGNQPQHF. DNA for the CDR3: TGTGCCAGCAGCGTAGCTGGGGCCGAGGGCAATCAGCCCCAGCATTTT.

CDR3 in amino acids: CASSLVVRSRVSDTQYF. The CDR3 region has the DNA TGTGCCAGCAGCTTAGTGGTCCGGTCCCGTGTCTCCGATACGCAGTATTTT. The V and J genes are TRBV7-2 and TRBJ2-3; D unresolved. This CDR3 spans 17 amino acids. Deletions cut 1 base from V and 6 bases from J, with 20 bases between. The germline gives CDR1 SGHTA, CDR2 FQGNSA.

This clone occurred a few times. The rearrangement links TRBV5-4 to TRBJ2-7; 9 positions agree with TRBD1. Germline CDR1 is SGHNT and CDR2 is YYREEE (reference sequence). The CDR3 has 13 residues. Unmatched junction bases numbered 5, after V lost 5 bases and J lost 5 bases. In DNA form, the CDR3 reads TGTGCCAGCAGGCAGGACAGGGGCCACGAGCAGTACTTC. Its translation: CASRQDRGHEQYF.

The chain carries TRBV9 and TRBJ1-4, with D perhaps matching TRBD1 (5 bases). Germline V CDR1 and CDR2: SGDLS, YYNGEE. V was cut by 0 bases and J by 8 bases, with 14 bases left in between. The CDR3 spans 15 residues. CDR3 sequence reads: CASSVGVTVNEKLFF. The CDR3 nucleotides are TGTGCCAGCAGCGTAGGGGTGACAGTCAACGAAAAACTGTTTTTT.

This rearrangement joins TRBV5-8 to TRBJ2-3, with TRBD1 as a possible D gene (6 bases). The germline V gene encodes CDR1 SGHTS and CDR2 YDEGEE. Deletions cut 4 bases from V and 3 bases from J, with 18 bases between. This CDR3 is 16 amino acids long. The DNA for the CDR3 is TGTGCCAGCAGCAAGCTCGCAGGGGTGAGGACAGATACGCAGTATTTT. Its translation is CASSKLAGVRTDTQYF. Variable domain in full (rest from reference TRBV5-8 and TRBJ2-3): EAGVTQSPTHLIKTRGQQATLRCSPISGHTSVYWYQQALGLGLQFLLWYDEGEERNRGNFPPRFSGRQFPNYSSELNVNALELEDSALYLCASSKLAGVRTDTQYFGPGTRLTVL.

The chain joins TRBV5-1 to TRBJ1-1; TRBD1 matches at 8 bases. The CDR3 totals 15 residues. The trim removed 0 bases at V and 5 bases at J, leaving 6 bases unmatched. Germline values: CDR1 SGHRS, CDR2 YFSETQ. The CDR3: CASSLAGQGWTEAFF. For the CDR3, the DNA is TGCGCCAGCAGCTTGGCAGGACAGGGTTGGACTGAAGCTTTCTTT.